This T cell receptor (beta chain) appears in the sequencing data of a study of shared clonotypes between healthy human individuals. Whole-study findings and limits: The study found roughly 5.3% of naive CD4 clonotypes shared across a handful of donors.

Deep-level assay runs were performed. Profiling relied on immunoSEQ multiplex PCR, and the TCRdb table lists in-frame clones only, not all of them. The data hold about 870,000 clones, with almost 95% observed a single time. Per the germline V gene, CDR1 is KGHSH and CDR2 is LQKENI. This CDR3 has 14 amino acids. Between the trimmed V and J ends, which lost 2 bases and 3 bases, there was a span of 11 bases. In the case of this clone: Its target is unknown.

Positive CCR7 selection of CD45RO-negative cells yielded the naive CD8 cells, and terminally differentiated effector memory CD45RA+ cells were excluded. The sequenced sample consisted of naive CD8+ T cells sorted from blood. The sequence came from a man younger than 40 in good health. This chain connects TRBV18 to TRBJ2-7; tentative D call: TRBD2 (6 bases). The CDR3: CASSPGTEYYEQYF. The DNA for the CDR3 is TGTGCCAGCTCACCAGGGACTGAATACTACGAGCAGTACTTC.